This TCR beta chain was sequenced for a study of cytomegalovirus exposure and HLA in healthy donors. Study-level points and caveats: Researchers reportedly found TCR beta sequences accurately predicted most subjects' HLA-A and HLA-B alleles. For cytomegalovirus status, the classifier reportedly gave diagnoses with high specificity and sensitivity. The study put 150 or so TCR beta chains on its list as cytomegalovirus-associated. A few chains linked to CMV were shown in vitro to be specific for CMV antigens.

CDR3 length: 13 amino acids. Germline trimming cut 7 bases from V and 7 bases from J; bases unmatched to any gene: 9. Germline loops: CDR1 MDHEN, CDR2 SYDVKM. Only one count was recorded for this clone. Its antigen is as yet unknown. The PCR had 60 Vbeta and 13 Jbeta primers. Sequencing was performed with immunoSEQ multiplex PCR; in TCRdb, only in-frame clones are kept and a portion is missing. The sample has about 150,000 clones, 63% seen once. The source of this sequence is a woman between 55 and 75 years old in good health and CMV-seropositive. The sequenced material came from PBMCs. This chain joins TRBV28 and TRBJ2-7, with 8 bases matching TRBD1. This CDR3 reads CASTDQGAGEQYF. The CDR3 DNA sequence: TGTGCCAGCACCGATCAGGGGGCAGGAGAGCAGTACTTC.